These 13 T cell receptor beta chains were all obtained from the same sample, sequenced in a study of beta chain features in type 1 diabetes. cDNA synthesis used the whole RNA isolate, giving expressed TCRB sequences. Here immunoSEQ multiplex PCR was the method, and the copy in TCRdb shows in-frame clones only, minus some. The sample shows approximately 90,000 clones, 30% to 40% of them seen only once. The specimen was stem cell memory CD4+ T cells from blood. The receptor set was obtained from a woman between 18 and 29 years old in good health.

This chain's CDR3 is CASGEDGGGAGEQFF. The CDR3 nucleotides are TGTGCCAGCGGGGAGGACGGCGGGGGGGCAGGTGAGCAGTTCTTC. The genes are TRBV11-1 and TRBJ2-1; TRBD2 aligns across 9 bases. This CDR3 is built from 15 residues. The V gene's germline CDR1 is SGHAT and CDR2 FQDESV (reference sequence). V lost 8 bases, J lost 9 bases, and 14 bases stayed unmatched.

The chain links TRBV5-1 to TRBJ1-3, with D possibly matching TRBD1 (6 bases). Trimming shortened V by 3 bases and J by 1 base, and 8 bases separated the two germline ends. The CDR3 is 14 amino acids. CDR1 and CDR2 from the germline V gene are SGHRS and YFSETQ. CDR3 DNA sequence: TGCGCCAGCAGCTCCCAGGGGTCTGGAAACACCATATATTTT. The encoded protein is CASSSQGSGNTIYF.

The chain joins TRBV5-1 to TRBJ2-1; 10 nucleotides agree with TRBD2. The CDR3 is 14 amino acids. Germline CDR1 reads SGHRS; CDR2 reads YFSETQ. Unmatched junction bases numbered 2, after V lost 4 bases and J lost 4 bases. In DNA form, the CDR3 reads TGCGCCAGCAGCCGGACTAGCGGATACAATGAGCAGTTCTTC. Residues: CASSRTSGYNEQFF. Full variable domain (remainder filled in from reference TRBV5-1 and TRBJ2-1): KAGVTQTPRYLIKTRGQQVTLSCSPISGHRSVSWYQQTPGQGLQFLFEYFSETQRNKGNFPGRFSGRQFSNSRSEMNVSTLELGDSALYLCASSRTSGYNEQFFGPGTRLTVL.

The chain employs TRBV28 and TRBJ2-7; TRBD2 matches at 8 bases. The CDR3 spans 12 residues. With 9 bases clipped from V and 7 bases from J, the junction kept 8 bases outside the gene matches. Germline V lookup: CDR1 MDHEN, CDR2 SYDVKM. This CDR3 reads CASSGTPLEQYF. CDR3 sequence (DNA): TGTGCCAGTAGCGGGACCCCACTTGAGCAGTACTTC.

The chain links TRBV29-1 to TRBJ1-1, with a weak D call TRBD1 (5 bases). Germline-derived CDR1 and CDR2 are SQVTM and ANQGSEA. CDR3 length: 13 residues. V lost 8 bases and J 3 bases, leaving 16 bases between the germline ends. The CDR3 bases are TGCAGCTCCAAAAAGGGCAGGGACACTGAAGCTTTCTTT. This encodes CSSKKGRDTEAFF. Full variable domain (missing parts from reference TRBV29-1 and TRBJ1-1): SAVISQKPSRDICQRGTSLTIQCQVDSQVTMMFWYRQQPGQSLTLIATANQGSEATYESGFVIDKFPISRPNLTFSTLTVSNMSPEDSSIYLCSSKKGRDTEAFFGQGTRLTVV.

The V and J genes are TRBV6-5 and TRBJ1-1; TRBD1 matches at 8 bases. Trimming removed 2 bases from V and 4 bases from J; junction bases left unmatched: 0. The germline gives CDR1 MNHEY, CDR2 SVGAGI. This CDR3 is built from 13 residues. The CDR3 here is CASSYTGGTEAFF. CDR3 nucleotides: TGTGCCAGCAGTTACACAGGGGGCACTGAAGCTTTCTTT.

V and J are TRBV6-5 and TRBJ1-1; D is unclear. The CDR3 covers 13 residues. Trimming left V 10 bases short and J 3 bases short, with 15 bases between. The germline CDR1 and CDR2 sequences are MNHEY and SVGAGI. CDR3 sequence reads: CATRGYTYTEAFF. The CDR3, as DNA: TGTGCCACCCGCGGGTACACCTACACTGAAGCTTTCTTT.

This rearrangement joins TRBV5-1 to TRBJ2-1; D is unclear. V lost 0 bases, J lost 0 bases, and 13 bases lay in between. Germline V gene lookup returns CDR1 SGHRS and CDR2 YFSETQ. CDR3 length: 17 amino acids. This CDR3 reads CASSLDGFSSSYNEQFF. The CDR3 DNA sequence: TGCGCCAGCAGCTTGGACGGGTTCTCGAGCTCCTACAATGAGCAGTTCTTC.

Only a few counts were recorded for this clone. This sequence joins TRBV19 and TRBJ2-3; 12 bases are shared with TRBD2. In germline, CDR1 is LNHDA, CDR2 SQIVND (reference sequence). The CDR3 covers 16 residues. After removal of 5 bases from V and 6 bases from J, the junction contained 9 bases not matched to a gene. Written as DNA, the CDR3 is TGTGCCAGTAGTCCCGTACTAGCGGGAGGAGAGGATACGCAGTATTTT. The encoded protein is CASSPVLAGGEDTQYF.

The rearrangement links TRBV5-1 to TRBJ2-1; the D is unclear. Looked up from germline, CDR1 is SGHRS and CDR2 is YFSETQ. V shed 1 base and J shed 0 bases, with 8 bases lying between them. The CDR3 totals 15 residues. The CDR3 sequence is CASSLPSSSYNEQFF. The CDR3 DNA sequence: TGCGCCAGCAGCTTGCCCTCGAGCTCCTACAATGAGCAGTTCTTC.

This chain uses TRBV7-3 with TRBJ2-3; 11 bases are shared with TRBD2. From germline, CDR1 is SGHTA and CDR2 FQGTGA. Trimming cost V 5 bases and J 1 base; bases outside gene matches: 5. The CDR3 spans 16 residues. CDR3 sequence reads: CASSRTSGGGTDTQYF. CDR3 nucleotide sequence: TGTGCCAGCAGCCGTACTAGCGGGGGAGGCACAGATACGCAGTATTTT. The full variable domain, with the rest looked up from reference TRBV7-3 and TRBJ2-3, is GAGVSQTPSNKVTEKGKYVELRCDPISGHTALYWYRQSLGQGPEFLIYFQGTGAADDSGLPNDRFFAVRPEGSVSTLKIQRTERGDSAVYLCASSRTSGGGTDTQYFGPGTRLTVL.

The sample holds a few counts of this clone. The chain combines TRBV21-1 with TRBJ2-3; TRBD2 is taken as the D call from the table, unchecked against the DNA. TRBV21-1 is a pseudogene locus. CDR3 length: 17 amino acids. CDR3 bases: TGTGCCAGCAGCTCCCTGTCGCGGGGGGGTCGCACAGATACGCAGTATTTT. Encoded protein: CASSSLSRGGRTDTQYF.

This clone turned up a few times. The chain employs TRBV30 and TRBJ2-1; 7 bases line up with TRBD2. The CDR3 loop spans 14 amino acids. Losses at the gene ends were 2 bases for V and 9 bases for J; bases not matched to a gene: 10. CDR1 is GTSNPN and CDR2 is SVGIG in the germline V gene (reference sequence). The CDR3 nucleotides read TGTGCCTGGAGTTTGGGACTAAATGTGGGTGAGCAGTTCTTC. The encoded protein is CAWSLGLNVGEQFF.